The 30 T cell receptor beta chains listed next were all sequenced from one sample in a study of T cells in Graves' hyperthyroidism and ophthalmopathy. RNA transcripts were the template for amplifying TCR beta CDR3 regions. First-round RT-PCR of the TCR CDR3 relied on the HTBI primer set. TCRdb fed the multiplex PCR reads into MiXCR, producing one record per CDR3 protein. The table has about 400,000 distinct CDR3 sequences, about 15% seen once. Sequencing input: blood. All receptors come from a woman aged 55-69 years with Graves' ophthalmopathy.

This chain links TRBV24-1 with TRBJ2-2, with 7 bases identical to TRBD1. The CDR3 is 17 residues long. CDR1 is KGHDR and CDR2 is SFDVKD in the germline V gene. V was pared by 2 bases and J by 1 base, with 6 bases of the junction left unmatched. CDR3 amino acids: CATSDSQGVGNTGELFF. CDR3 in DNA: TGTGCCACCAGTGATTCGCAGGGGGTCGGGAACACCGGGGAGCTGTTTTTT.

This clonotype was seen at least ten times. J is TRBJ2-2 and V is TRBV20-1; D is unclear. CDR3 length: 14 residues. CDR1 DFQATT and CDR2 SNEGSKA come from the germline V gene (reference sequence). V lost 4 bases and J lost 0, with 9 bases in between. The CDR3: CSAITRSNTGELFF. CDR3 coding DNA: TGCAGTGCTATAACCCGGTCGAACACCGGGGAGCTGTTTTTT.

The gene calls are TRBV20-1 and TRBJ1-5; TRBD1 is a possible D gene (5 bases). This CDR3 region has 20 residues. V dropped 0 bases and J dropped 0 bases, with 24 bases sitting between them. CDR1 DFQATT and CDR2 SNEGSKA come from the germline V gene (reference sequence). CDR3 sequence: CSARDRLDDSQIYSNQPQHF. CDR3 nucleotide sequence: TGCAGTGCTAGAGATCGGCTAGACGACAGTCAAATCTATAGCAATCAGCCCCAGCATTTT.

This clonotype was counted between two and nine times. The J gene is TRBJ2-1, the V gene TRBV25-1; D remains unclear. Germline V gene lookup returns CDR1 MGHDK and CDR2 SYGVNS. The CDR3 runs 14 residues. The V gene lost 7 bases and the J gene lost 0 bases, with 10 bases spanning the gap. Here the CDR3 reads CASTSDFSYNEQFF. The CDR3 DNA follows: TGTGCCAGCACCTCAGATTTCTCCTACAATGAGCAGTTCTTC. The whole variable domain, filled in from reference TRBV25-1 and TRBJ2-1, reads EADIYQTPRYLVIGTGKKITLECSQTMGHDKMYWYQQDPGMELHLIHYSYGVNSTEKGDLSSESTVSRIRTEHFPLTLESARPSHTSQYLCASTSDFSYNEQFFGPGTRLTVL.

Notes on this clonotype: One base away lies a much larger clone, so this may be a sequencing read error. The chain couples TRBV5-1 to TRBJ1-3; TRBD1 agrees at 7 bases. In germline, CDR1 is SGHRS, CDR2 YFSETQ. CDR3 size: 14 residues. The V and J ends lost 4 bases and 3 bases, in that order; junction bases with no gene match: 4. CDR3 in DNA: TGCGCCAGCAGCCCCGACAGGGTTGGAAACACCATATATTTT. As protein: CASSPDRVGNTIYF.

Ten or more counts support this clonotype. The chain has TRBV9 and TRBJ1-5; D unclear. Germline V CDR1 and CDR2: SGDLS, YYNGEE. V lost 0 bases to trimming and J lost 4 bases, with 5 bases between them. This CDR3 region has 13 residues. The CDR3 here is CASSVAGNQPQHF. The DNA of the CDR3 is TGTGCCAGCAGCGTAGCTGGTAATCAGCCCCAGCATTTT.

This clonotype has just a few counts. The gene calls are TRBV15 and TRBJ2-1; 9 nucleotides line up with TRBD2. V lost 3 bases, J lost 10 bases, and 10 bases stayed unmatched. The CDR3 is made up of 15 amino acids. Germline V gene data show CDR1 as LNHNV and CDR2 as YYDKDF (reference sequence). CDR3: CATSRGGTSTREQFF. The CDR3 DNA is TGTGCCACCAGCAGGGGCGGGACTAGCACTAGGGAGCAGTTCTTC.

The chain has TRBV7-8 and TRBJ2-7, with 9 bases lining up with TRBD1. Losses at the gene ends were 1 base for V and 6 bases for J; bases not matched to a gene: 10. The CDR3 is made up of 16 amino acids. The germline V gene has CDR1 SGHVS and CDR2 FQNEAQ. CDR3 amino acids: CASSLGSGTGCVEQYF. For the CDR3, the DNA is TGTGCCAGCAGCTTAGGATCCGGGACAGGGTGTGTCGAGCAGTACTTC.

In its sample, this clonotype was seen a few times. This sequence joins TRBV7-9 and TRBJ1-5; weak D call: TRBD1 (6 bases). With 5 bases removed from V and 2 bases from J, the gap between germline ends came to 13 bases. The germline V gene has CDR1 SEHNR and CDR2 FQNEAQ (reference sequence). The CDR3 length is 15 residues. The CDR3 spells CASSIGGQGNQPQHF. For the CDR3, the DNA is TGTGCCAGCAGCATAGGGGGGCAGGGCAATCAGCCCCAGCATTTT.

V and J are TRBV19 and TRBJ1-5, with a weak D call TRBD1 (6 bases). CDR1 LNHDA and CDR2 SQIVND come from the germline V gene (reference sequence). The CDR3 consists of 15 residues. Trimming stripped 4 bases from V and 4 bases from J, with 14 bases between. CDR3: CASSRGQLRNQPQHF. The CDR3, as DNA: TGTGCCAGTAGTAGAGGACAGCTTCGGAATCAGCCCCAGCATTTT.

Only a few counts were recorded for this clonotype. The rearrangement uses TRBV27 and TRBJ2-1, with 11 nucleotides matching TRBD1. This CDR3 has 18 residues. V trimming: 4 bases; J trimming: 6 bases; junction bases outside the gene matches: 14. Germline CDR1 and CDR2: MNHEY and SMNVEV (reference sequence). The CDR3: CASSYPRTGGMGVNEQFF. The CDR3 DNA sequence: TGTGCCAGCAGTTATCCCCGGACAGGGGGCATGGGGGTCAATGAGCAGTTCTTC.

This clonotype was recorded at least ten times. This chain connects TRBV6-1 to TRBJ1-4; no firm D call. Germline CDR1 reads MNHNS; CDR2 reads SASEGT. V lost 5 bases and J 7 bases, leaving 8 bases between the germline ends. The CDR3 runs to 12 residues. Here the CDR3 reads CASSNAPEKLFF. The CDR3 DNA sequence: TGTGCCAGCAGTAACGCACCTGAAAAACTGTTTTTT.

V is TRBV6-1 and J is TRBJ1-4; TRBD1 matches 10 bases. Losses at the gene ends were 6 bases for V and 8 bases for J; bases not matched to a gene: 9. The CDR3 has 15 residues. CDR1 and CDR2 (germline): MNHNS, SASEGT. The CDR3 bases are TGTGCCAGCAGCGCAACCGGGACAGGGGTCGAAAAACTGTTTTTT. This codes for CASSATGTGVEKLFF.

At least ten counts were recorded for this clonotype. The genes are TRBV7-9 and TRBJ2-5, with TRBD2 identical over 12 bases. Germline V CDR1 and CDR2: SEHNR, FQNEAQ (reference sequence). Trimming removed 10 bases from V and 5 bases from J; junction bases left unmatched: 11. This CDR3 spans 15 amino acids. The CDR3 loop is CATSRLAGAGETQYF. DNA for the CDR3: TGTGCCACCTCCCGACTAGCGGGGGCGGGGGAGACCCAGTACTTC. The full variable domain, its missing parts supplied by reference TRBV7-9 and TRBJ2-5, is DTGVSQNPRHKITKRGQNVTFRCDPISEHNRLYWYRQTLGQGPEFLTYFQNEAQLEKSRLLSDRFSAERPKGSFSTLEIQRTEQGDSAMYLCATSRLAGAGETQYFGPGTRLLVL.

Only a few counts were recorded for this clonotype. The chain is built from TRBV12-3 or TRBV12-4 and TRBJ2-1, with 10 bases that match TRBD2. This CDR3 contains 15 residues. The J segment lost 8 bases and the V segment lost 3 bases, leaving 7 bases of the junction unmatched. The CDR3 sequence: CASSFPSGSRDEQFF. CDR3 sequence (DNA): TGTGCCAGCAGTTTTCCTAGCGGGAGTAGGGATGAGCAGTTCTTC.

This clonotype came up many times. The V gene is TRBV20-1, the J gene TRBJ2-7; TRBD2 matches at 7 bases. In germline, CDR1 is DFQATT, CDR2 SNEGSKA (reference sequence). This CDR3 contains 15 residues. V lost 3 bases and J lost 2; bases outside the gene matches: 10. The DNA for the CDR3 is TGCAGTGCTAGGGCCGAATGGGAGGGCGCCTACGAGCAGTACTTC. Translating gives CSARAEWEGAYEQYF.

The chain carries TRBV5-1 and TRBJ2-2, with 8 bases aligning to TRBD1. The CDR3 extends over 16 amino acids. V was clipped by 4 bases and J by 7 bases; unmatched bases: 12. CDR1 is SGHRS and CDR2 is YFSETQ in the germline V gene. CDR3 loop: CASSHQDRGYGGELFF. For the CDR3, the DNA is TGCGCCAGCAGCCACCAAGACAGGGGATATGGCGGGGAGCTGTTTTTT. The full variable domain, in which reference TRBV5-1 and TRBJ2-2 provide the parts outside the CDR3, is KAGVTQTPRYLIKTRGQQVTLSCSPISGHRSVSWYQQTPGQGLQFLFEYFSETQRNKGNFPGRFSGRQFSNSRSEMNVSTLELGDSALYLCASSHQDRGYGGELFFGEGSRLTVL.

This clonotype has ten or more counts. The chain has TRBV24-1 and TRBJ2-3; perhaps TRBD1 as D (5 bases). Germline CDR1 is KGHDR and CDR2 is SFDVKD. Trimming pared 5 bases from V and 2 bases from J, leaving 7 bases between. There are 13 residues in the CDR3. The chain's CDR3 is CATSGQYTDTQYF. DNA for the CDR3: TGTGCCACCAGTGGACAGTACACAGATACGCAGTATTTT.

This clonotype was counted at least ten times. V gene TRBV3-1 combines with J gene TRBJ2-1, with 12 nucleotides matching TRBD2. The CDR3 loop spans 16 amino acids. Trimming took 3 bases from V and 4 from J; bases not matched to a gene: 4. The germline gives CDR1 LGHDT, CDR2 YNNKEL (reference sequence). The CDR3 spells CASSHGLAGSYNEQFF. For the CDR3, the DNA is TGTGCCAGCAGCCATGGACTAGCGGGATCTTACAATGAGCAGTTCTTC.

The rearrangement joins TRBV29-1 to TRBJ2-7; tentatively, D is TRBD2 (6 bases). Germline lookup yields CDR1 SQVTM and CDR2 ANQGSEA. V lost 7 bases and J 1 base, leaving 20 bases between the germline ends. This CDR3 contains 15 residues. CDR3 sequence: CSAAAGPERSYEQYF. The CDR3, as DNA: TGCAGCGCAGCTGCGGGGCCTGAGCGGTCCTACGAGCAGTACTTC.

In its sample, this clonotype was seen many times. The genes are TRBV7-6 and TRBJ2-7, with D perhaps matching TRBD1 (6 bases). This CDR3 region has 12 residues. Trimming removed 5 bases at V and 8 bases at J, with 13 bases between. CDR1 and CDR2 from the germline V gene are SGHVS and FNYEAQ. The CDR3 here is CASSPNRAQQYF. CDR3 DNA sequence: TGTGCCAGCAGCCCCAACAGGGCGCAGCAGTACTTC.

V gene TRBV14 combines with J gene TRBJ2-3; 8 nucleotides align to TRBD1. The germline V gene has CDR1 SGHDN and CDR2 FVKESK. CDR3 length: 19 residues. V lost 5 bases, J lost 1 base, and 17 bases stayed unmatched. The CDR3 loop is CASSKGRGHSSYGTDTQYF. The CDR3 bases are TGTGCCAGCAGCAAAGGCAGGGGGCATAGTTCGTATGGCACAGATACGCAGTATTTT.

This clonotype was recorded many times. The chain links TRBV2 to TRBJ2-7; D is undetermined. The CDR3 covers 13 residues. Looked up from germline, CDR1 is SNHLY and CDR2 is FYNNEI. V lost 8 bases to trimming and J lost 7 bases, with 18 bases between them. Here the CDR3 reads CASGNTPLGEQYF. The CDR3 nucleotides are TGTGCCAGCGGGAACACTCCACTTGGGGAGCAGTACTTC. The whole variable domain, filled in from reference TRBV2 and TRBJ2-7, reads EPEVTQTPSHQVTQMGQEVILRCVPISNHLYFYWYRQILGQKVEFLVSFYNNEISEKSEIFDDQFSVERPDGSNFTLKIRSTKLEDSAMYFCASGNTPLGEQYFGPGTRLTVT.

This clonotype was observed many times. This chain joins TRBV27 and TRBJ2-1; the match to TRBD2 covers 10 bases. The CDR3 length is 17 residues. Per germline, CDR1 MNHEY and CDR2 SMNVEV (reference sequence). The V segment lost 6 bases and the J segment 2 bases; nucleotides outside the gene matches: 10. This CDR3 reads CASRRTSGKLTYNEQFF. Here the CDR3 DNA reads TGTGCCAGCAGACGAACTAGCGGGAAACTTACCTACAATGAGCAGTTCTTC.

To note about this clonotype: A much larger clone sits a single nucleotide away, making a read error possible. V and J are TRBV28 and TRBJ2-3; the D is unclear. V shed 7 bases and J shed 0 bases, with 5 bases lying between them. Germline lookup yields CDR1 MDHEN and CDR2 SYDVKM. This CDR3 has 12 amino acids. This CDR3 is CASTESTDTQYF. CDR3 bases: TGTGCCAGCACGGAAAGCACAGATACGCAGTATTTT.

This clonotype was detected many times. V and J are TRBV6-1 and TRBJ2-7, with 8 bases lining up with TRBD2. After removal of 6 bases from V and 6 bases from J, the junction contained 10 bases not matched to a gene. CDR1 is MNHNS, CDR2 SASEGT, per germline. CDR3 length equals 14 residues. CDR3 DNA sequence: TGTGCCAGCAGATTAGGGCTAGCGGGCGCCGAGCAGTACTTC. It yields the protein CASRLGLAGAEQYF.

This chain connects TRBV9 to TRBJ2-7; 13 bases fit TRBD2. The CDR3 sequence is 14 residues long. Germline CDR1 and CDR2: SGDLS and YYNGEE. With 4 bases clipped from V and 6 bases from J, the junction kept 4 bases outside the gene matches. CDR3 in DNA: TGTGCCAGCAGCCCTGGACTAGCGGGAGTCGAGCAGTACTTC. Amino acids: CASSPGLAGVEQYF.

The rearrangement links TRBV3-1 to TRBJ2-2; D remains ambiguous. Trimming stripped 4 bases from V and 8 bases from J, with 14 bases between. Germline CDR1 is LGHDT and CDR2 is YNNKEL (reference sequence). The length of the CDR3 is 14 residues. The CDR3 nucleotides are TGTGCCAGCAGCCGGTCCGGACCTGAGGGGGAGCTGTTTTTT. Protein: CASSRSGPEGELFF.

The gene calls are TRBV9 and TRBJ2-3; no clear D. Germline loops: CDR1 SGDLS, CDR2 YYNGEE. V lost 3 bases and J 1 base, leaving 9 bases between the germline ends. The CDR3 contains 14 residues. CDR3 in DNA: TGTGCCAGCAGCGGAGGAGTGGGCACAGATACGCAGTATTTT. Translating it yields CASSGGVGTDTQYF.

This clonotype was found a few times. The J gene is TRBJ2-1, the V gene TRBV5-4, with D perhaps TRBD1 or TRBD2 (5 bases each). V was pared by 6 bases and J by 6 bases, with 13 bases between. The CDR3 has 13 residues. Germline V gene sequence: CDR1 SGHNT, CDR2 YYREEE (reference sequence). CDR3 DNA sequence: TGTGCCAGCAAGCCAGCGAGGGGCAATGAGCAGTTCTTC. Protein product: CASKPARGNEQFF.